These 5 T cell receptor beta chains originate from one sample sequenced in a study of T cells in Graves' hyperthyroidism and ophthalmopathy. What was amplified from RNA transcripts were TCR beta CDR3 regions. HTBI primers drove first-round RT-PCR of the TCR CDR3. TCRdb redid the calling of the multiplex PCR reads with MiXCR, one entry per CDR3 protein. Of more than 500,000 distinct CDR3 sequences listed, 14% to 15% are singletons. Specimen: blood. The receptors come from a woman aged 40 to 50 with Graves' ophthalmopathy.

In this sample, this clonotype turned up many times. The V and J genes are TRBV6-5 and TRBJ2-6; D is unclear. The CDR3 contains 15 residues. Between the trimmed V and J ends, which lost 2 bases and 0 bases, there was a span of 5 bases. CDR1 and CDR2 from the germline V gene are MNHEY and SVGAGI. Here the CDR3 DNA reads TGTGCCAGCAGTTACGGCCACTCTGGGGCCAACGTCCTGACTTTC. This sequence encodes CASSYGHSGANVLTF.

This clonotype was detected many times. CDR3 protein: CATSRRPSAERAETQYF. CDR3 nucleotides: TGTGCCACCAGCAGAAGACCTAGCGCCGAAAGGGCAGAGACCCAGTACTTC. The chain joins TRBV15 to TRBJ2-5, with a possible D match to TRBD2 (6 bases). The CDR3 is 17 amino acids. Germline V gene lookup returns CDR1 LNHNV and CDR2 YYDKDF (reference sequence). V lost 2 bases to trimming and J lost 4 bases, with 20 bases between them. Together with reference TRBV15 and TRBJ2-5, the CDR3 gives the full variable domain: DAMVIQNPRYQVTQFGKPVTLSCSQTLNHNVMYWYQQKSSQAPKLLFHYYDKDFNNEADTPDNFQSRRPNTSFCFLDIRSPGLGDTAMYLCATSRRPSAERAETQYFGPGTRLLVL.

This clonotype has only a few counts. J is TRBJ1-6 and V is TRBV18, with 10 bases that match TRBD1. The CDR3 consists of 15 residues. Germline loops: CDR1 KGHSH, CDR2 LQKENI. V lost 6 bases and J lost 7; bases outside the gene matches: 6. The CDR3: CASSLGTGVNSPLHF. The CDR3 region has the DNA TGTGCCAGCTCGTTGGGGACAGGGGTGAATTCACCCCTCCACTTT.

Ten or more counts support this clonotype. This CDR3 is CSVCLAGTYEQYF. For the CDR3, the DNA is TGCAGCGTCTGCCTAGCGGGGACCTACGAGCAGTACTTC. The J gene is TRBJ2-7, the V gene TRBV29-1; TRBD2 aligns across 9 bases. The length of the CDR3 is 13 residues. The V and J ends lost 6 bases and 2 bases, in that order; junction bases with no gene match: 5. CDR1 and CDR2 from the germline V gene are SQVTM and ANQGSEA.

There are many counts of this clonotype. V is TRBV24-1 and J is TRBJ1-2, with no clear D. Trimming left V 4 bases short and J 5 bases short, with 4 bases between. Germline V CDR1 and CDR2: KGHDR, SFDVKD. The CDR3 loop spans 11 amino acids. DNA for the CDR3: TGTGCCACCAGTGACCATTATGGCTACACCTTC. Translated, it gives CATSDHYGYTF.